These 32 T cell receptor beta chains came from one sample sequenced in a study of cytomegalovirus exposure and HLA in healthy donors. 60 Vbeta and 13 Jbeta primers were used in PCR. The assay was immunoSEQ multiplex PCR, and TCRdb's table has in-frame clones only and misses some. The table lists around 50,000 clones, around 80% of them singletons. The sample consisted of PBMCs. These receptors all come from a man aged 25-40 years in good health and CMV-seropositive.

J is TRBJ2-4 and V is TRBV19; D is perhaps TRBD1 (6 bases). The CDR3 sequence is 16 residues long. Between the trimmed V and J ends, which lost 7 bases and 6 bases, there was a span of 22 bases. CDR1 LNHDA and CDR2 SQIVND come from the germline V gene (reference sequence). The DNA of the CDR3 is TGTGCCAGTAACGCACAACGACAGGACCAAGGAAACATTCAGTACTTC. Residues: CASNAQRQDQGNIQYF. Using reference TRBV19 and TRBJ2-4 for the parts outside the CDR3, the full variable domain is DGGITQSPKYLFRKEGQNVTLSCEQNLNHDAMYWYRQDPGQGLRLIYYSQIVNDFQKGDIAEGYSVSREKKESFPLTVTSAQKNPTAFYLCASNAQRQDQGNIQYFGAGTRLSVL.

The rearrangement links TRBV7-2 to TRBJ2-1, with 7 bases aligning to TRBD1. V shed 5 bases and J 10 bases; nucleotides not matched to a gene: 8. The CDR3 runs 13 residues. Per the germline V gene, CDR1 is SGHTA and CDR2 is FQGNSA. The DNA of the CDR3 is TGTGCCAGCAGCCCTGACAGGGAGCGCGAGCAGTTCTTC. This gives the protein CASSPDREREQFF.

The rearrangement links TRBV9 to TRBJ1-2, with 8 positions matching TRBD1. V was pared by 0 bases and J by 8 bases, with 6 bases of the junction left unmatched. Germline loops: CDR1 SGDLS, CDR2 YYNGEE. CDR3 length equals 14 residues. The CDR3 loop reads CASSVDRQGLGYTF. The CDR3 region has the DNA TGTGCCAGCAGCGTAGACCGACAGGGGTTAGGCTACACCTTC. Full variable domain (rest looked up from reference TRBV9 and TRBJ1-2): DSGVTQTPKHLITATGQRVTLRCSPRSGDLSVYWYQQSLDQGLQFLIQYYNGEERAKGNILERFSAQQFPDLHSELNLSSLELGDSALYFCASSVDRQGLGYTFGSGTRLTVV.

V is TRBV5-5 and J is TRBJ2-7; unclear D gene. Trimming removed 4 bases from V and 2 bases from J, with 7 bases in between. In germline, CDR1 is SGHKS, CDR2 YYEKEE (reference sequence). This CDR3 has 12 residues. The CDR3 DNA reads TGTGCCAGCAGCCCCAGTACCTACGAGCAGTACTTC. Protein product: CASSPSTYEQYF. Full variable domain (remainder filled in from reference TRBV5-5 and TRBJ2-7): DAGVTQSPTHLIKTRGQQVTLRCSPISGHKSVSWYQQVLGQGPQFIFQYYEKEERGRGNFPDRFSARQFPNYSSELNVNALLLGDSALYLCASSPSTYEQYFGPGTRLTVT.

V is TRBV2 and J is TRBJ1-1; D gene unclear. Trimming removed 11 bases at V and 10 bases at J, with 14 bases between. This CDR3 contains 10 residues. Germline lookup yields CDR1 SNHLY and CDR2 FYNNEI. In DNA, the CDR3 is TGTGCCGGCGGTGCGGGGATAGCTTTCTTT. Its translation: CAGGAGIAFF. The full variable domain, with the rest looked up from reference TRBV2 and TRBJ1-1, is EPEVTQTPSHQVTQMGQEVILRCVPISNHLYFYWYRQILGQKVEFLVSFYNNEISEKSEIFDDQFSVERPDGSNFTLKIRSTKLEDSAMYFCAGGAGIAFFGQGTRLTVV.

The gene calls are TRBV7-2 and TRBJ2-5, with a tentative D call TRBD1 (6 bases). Germline V CDR1 and CDR2: SGHTA, FQGNSA. The CDR3 is 15 residues long. Trimming cost V 5 bases and J 4 bases, with 17 bases left between them. CDR3 sequence reads: CASSLRGKRAETQYF. As DNA, the CDR3 is TGTGCCAGCAGCCTTAGGGGGAAGAGGGCAGAGACCCAGTACTTC.

The gene calls are TRBV18 and TRBJ1-1; D not certain. V was clipped by 3 bases and J by 4 bases, with 15 bases between them. Germline V gene lookup returns CDR1 KGHSH and CDR2 LQKENI. The CDR3 covers 15 residues. In DNA form, the CDR3 reads TGTGCCAGCTCACCGCTGGACTTGAGCTCCACTGAAGCTTTCTTT. This encodes CASSPLDLSSTEAFF.

In this sample, this clone turned up a few times. V usage is TRBV6-5 and J usage is TRBJ1-1; 9 bases line up with TRBD1. The CDR3 spans 14 residues. The V and J ends lost 6 bases and 1 base, in that order; junction bases with no gene match: 3. In germline, CDR1 is MNHEY, CDR2 SVGAGI. CDR3 loop: CASSRTGANTEAFF. The CDR3 coding sequence is TGTGCCAGCAGCCGGACAGGGGCGAACACTGAAGCTTTCTTT.

The chain joins TRBV6-5 to TRBJ2-3; 8 nucleotides agree with TRBD2. Germline values: CDR1 MNHEY, CDR2 SVGAGI. The CDR3 sequence is 16 residues long. The trim removed 2 bases at V and 0 bases at J, leaving 4 bases unmatched. The CDR3 coding sequence is TGTGCCAGCAGTTACACGGGGGGGCAGAGCACAGATACGCAGTATTTT. Encoded protein: CASSYTGGQSTDTQYF.

This chain joins TRBV30 and TRBJ1-2; D ambiguous. V was trimmed by 5 bases and J by 10 bases, leaving 17 bases between them. This CDR3 is built from 12 residues. Germline V gene lookup returns CDR1 GTSNPN and CDR2 SVGIG (reference sequence). The CDR3 DNA reads TGTGCCTGGTACAATTTGCCAGGTCCCTACACCTTC. Amino acids: CAWYNLPGPYTF.

This clone showed up just once. The chain carries TRBV29-1 and TRBJ1-1; 9 bases are shared with TRBD1. Looked up from germline, CDR1 is SQVTM and CDR2 is ANQGSEA. Losses at the gene ends were 7 bases for V and 5 bases for J; bases not matched to a gene: 14. This CDR3 has 15 amino acids. Here the CDR3 reads CSAPGDRVVGTEAFF. Here the CDR3 DNA reads TGCAGCGCCCCAGGGGACAGGGTCGTAGGGACTGAAGCTTTCTTT.

This clone was observed a handful of times. The genes are TRBV7-9 and TRBJ1-1, with 10 bases that match TRBD1. Unmatched junction bases numbered 10, after V lost 3 bases and J lost 3 bases. CDR1 is SEHNR, CDR2 FQNEAQ, per germline (reference sequence). The CDR3 has 17 amino acids. Written as DNA, the CDR3 is TGTGCCAGCAGCTTTACGGGACAGGGGAGGATGGACACTGAAGCTTTCTTT. This codes for CASSFTGQGRMDTEAFF.

On this clone: The junction shows a germline mismatch at one end, possibly a read error. The chain couples TRBV5-6 to TRBJ2-5; D might be TRBD2 (5 bases). The CDR3 contains 12 residues. Germline CDR1 and CDR2: SGHDT and YYEEEE. CDR3 residues: CASSFPGESQYF. CDR3 nucleotides: TGTGCCAGCAGCTTCCCCGGGGAGAGCCAGTACTTC.

This rearrangement joins TRBV5-6 to TRBJ1-6; 7 bases match TRBD1. V gave up 2 bases and J gave up 9 bases; unmatched junction bases: 5. The V gene's germline CDR1 is SGHDT and CDR2 YYEEEE. The CDR3 has 14 residues. CDR3 sequence reads: CASSFLGQSSPLHF. The DNA of the CDR3 is TGTGCCAGCAGCTTTTTGGGACAGTCTTCACCCCTCCACTTT.

In this sample, this clone turned up once. The chain carries TRBV5-4 and TRBJ1-2; D is possibly TRBD1 (6 bases). CDR1 SGHNT and CDR2 YYREEE come from the germline V gene (reference sequence). Trimming left V 5 bases short and J 3 bases short, with 20 bases between. The CDR3 sequence is 16 residues long. For the CDR3, the DNA is TGTGCCAGCAGGCCTCCCCGGGGGGGGCTTGACTATGGCTACACCTTC. Residues: CASRPPRGGLDYGYTF. Combining the CDR3 with reference TRBV5-4 and TRBJ1-2 gives the whole variable domain ETGVTQSPTHLIKTRGQQVTLRCSSQSGHNTVSWYQQALGQGPQFIFQYYREEENGRGNFPPRFSGLQFPNYSSELNVNALELDDSALYLCASRPPRGGLDYGYTFGSGTRLTVV.

The chain has TRBV6-1 and TRBJ1-5, with D tentatively TRBD1 (5 bases). Germline lookup yields CDR1 MNHNS and CDR2 SASEGT. This CDR3 comprises 14 residues. The V gene lost 0 bases and the J gene lost 7 bases, with 10 bases spanning the gap. CDR3 sequence: CASSEAHRTQPQHF. The CDR3 coding sequence is TGTGCCAGCAGTGAAGCGCACAGGACGCAGCCCCAGCATTTT.

The rearrangement uses TRBV27 and TRBJ2-1; no reliable D call. Per germline, CDR1 MNHEY and CDR2 SMNVEV (reference sequence). The V end was cut by 6 bases, the J end by 6 bases, with 9 bases between. The CDR3 runs 12 residues. The CDR3 DNA sequence: TGTGCCAGCAGCCCTAGGCGCAATGAGCAGTTCTTC. Protein product: CASSPRRNEQFF.

With respect to this clone: Germline and junction disagree at one end, which may indicate a read error. The genes are TRBV6-1 and TRBJ2-7, with 7 bases that match TRBD2. The CDR3 contains 14 residues. The germline CDR1 and CDR2 sequences are MNHNS and SASEGT. The CDR3 loop reads CASRDGGTSYEQYF. In DNA form, the CDR3 reads TGTGCCAGCCGTGACGGGGGGACTTCCTACGAGCAGTACTTC.

The rearrangement uses TRBV6-5 and TRBJ2-7, with TRBD1 matching over 7 bases. The V gene end was trimmed by 5 bases and the J gene end by 0 bases; junction bases not matched to a gene: 4. The CDR3 is 14 amino acids. CDR1 and CDR2 (germline): MNHEY, SVGAGI. CDR3 nucleotides: TGTGCCAGCAGTCCCGGGACAGTCTCCTACGAGCAGTACTTC. Translating gives CASSPGTVSYEQYF.

The chain's CDR3 is CASSLAPTSRYNEQFF. The CDR3 region has the DNA TGTGCCAGCAGCTTAGCGCCCACTAGCAGGTACAATGAGCAGTTCTTC. The chain uses TRBV7-9 and TRBJ2-1, with D possibly being TRBD2 (6 bases). CDR1 is SEHNR and CDR2 is FQNEAQ in the germline V gene (reference sequence). The CDR3 covers 16 residues. V gave up 0 bases and J gave up 4 bases, with 13 bases separating them.

The rearrangement uses TRBV9 and TRBJ1-2; D possibly corresponds to TRBD1 (5 bases). The CDR3 sequence is 15 residues long. CDR1 SGDLS and CDR2 YYNGEE come from the germline V gene. Trimming took off 0 bases at V and 4 bases at J, with 13 bases between the two ends. The CDR3 here is CASSVGAGWSYGYTF. CDR3 DNA sequence: TGTGCCAGCAGCGTAGGGGCAGGGTGGTCCTATGGCTACACCTTC.

J is TRBJ2-5 and V is TRBV30, with D hard to call. CDR1 and CDR2 (germline): GTSNPN, SVGIG (reference sequence). CDR3 size: 13 residues. The V end was cut by 3 bases, the J end by 5 bases, with 13 bases between. The CDR3 DNA sequence: TGTGCCTGGAGCGGTAGAATGCGGGAGACCCAGTACTTC. Protein sequence: CAWSGRMRETQYF.

V usage is TRBV19 and J usage is TRBJ1-5; TRBD1 is a possible D gene (6 bases). Looked up from germline, CDR1 is LNHDA and CDR2 is SQIVND (reference sequence). The CDR3 runs 16 residues. Trimming pared 3 bases from V and 5 bases from J, leaving 17 bases between. The CDR3 protein is CASSIVGRGVDQPQHF. The DNA of the CDR3 is TGTGCCAGTAGTATTGTGGGCAGGGGTGTTGATCAGCCCCAGCATTTT.

The J gene is TRBJ1-5, the V gene TRBV6-6; D uncertain. V gave up 8 bases and J gave up 3 bases, with 8 bases separating them. CDR3 size: 12 residues. Germline assignment: CDR1 MNHNY and CDR2 SVGAGI (reference sequence). The DNA of the CDR3 is TGTGCCAGCCAGGACTTCAATCAGCCCCAGCATTTT. Amino acid sequence: CASQDFNQPQHF.

This rearrangement joins TRBV6-5 to TRBJ1-6, with TRBD1 matching over 9 bases. Germline V gene data show CDR1 as MNHEY and CDR2 as SVGAGI. The CDR3 runs 14 residues. V gave up 5 bases and J gave up 7 bases; unmatched junction bases: 3. CDR3 protein: CASSEGTGNSPLHF. The CDR3, as DNA: TGTGCCAGCAGTGAAGGGACAGGGAATTCACCCCTCCACTTT.

V usage is TRBV9 and J usage is TRBJ1-2; perhaps TRBD1 as D (5 bases). There are 13 residues in the CDR3. Germline CDR1 and CDR2: SGDLS and YYNGEE. Trimming pared 0 bases from V and 7 bases from J, leaving 10 bases between. Here the CDR3 reads CASSVGPTVGYTF. The CDR3 coding sequence is TGTGCCAGCAGCGTAGGCCCGACAGTTGGCTACACCTTC.

J is TRBJ1-2 and V is TRBV7-6, with a weak D call TRBD1 (5 bases). Trimming stripped 2 bases from V and 5 bases from J, with 12 bases between. Germline values: CDR1 SGHVS, CDR2 FNYEAQ. This CDR3 has 14 residues. The CDR3, as DNA: TGTGCCAGCAGCTTAAGTCCGGGGGAATATGGCTACACCTTC. As protein: CASSLSPGEYGYTF.

The CDR3 nucleotides read TGTGCCAGCAGCATACGACGGACAGGCGATAGCAATCAGCCCCAGCATTTT. Translation gives CASSIRRTGDSNQPQHF. This sequence joins TRBV21-1 and TRBJ1-5; the D call TRBD1 from the table was never checked on the DNA. TRBV21-1 is recorded as a pseudogene. This CDR3 contains 17 residues.

This chain links TRBV7-9 with TRBJ1-5; 9 bases are shared with TRBD1. Unmatched junction bases numbered 2, after V lost 5 bases and J lost 0 bases. CDR3 length: 15 amino acids. Germline-derived CDR1 and CDR2 are SEHNR and FQNEAQ (reference sequence). The CDR3 loop is CASSLGQGSNQPQHF. For the CDR3, the DNA is TGTGCCAGCAGCCTGGGACAGGGTAGCAATCAGCCCCAGCATTTT.

This clone has a single count. This chain links TRBV6-6 with TRBJ1-6; D may be TRBD1 (5 bases). The V end lost 8 bases, the J end lost 4 bases, and 18 bases lay between the germline ends. Germline V lookup: CDR1 MNHNY, CDR2 SVGAGI (reference sequence). This CDR3 is built from 16 residues. CDR3 loop: CASFQGGQNYNSPLHF. The CDR3 DNA follows: TGTGCCAGCTTCCAGGGTGGCCAAAATTATAATTCACCCCTCCACTTT.

This chain uses TRBV6-6 with TRBJ2-5; 7 nucleotides match TRBD1. Trimming at V came to 2 bases and at J to 3 bases, leaving 9 bases not matched to a gene. From germline, CDR1 is MNHNY and CDR2 SVGAGI (reference sequence). The CDR3 consists of 16 residues. CDR3 bases: TGTGCCAGCAGTTACCTACCTTTGACAGGGAAAGAGACCCAGTACTTC. It specifies CASSYLPLTGKETQYF.

This clone is medium-sized within its sample. The chain is built from TRBV6-1 and TRBJ2-3, with 13 bases aligning to TRBD2. Germline V gene data show CDR1 as MNHNS and CDR2 as SASEGT. With V trimmed by 7 bases and J by 4 bases, 5 bases remained unmatched. The CDR3 spans 15 residues. Here the CDR3 reads CASNLLAGGPDTQYF. For the CDR3, the DNA is TGTGCCAGCAACCTACTAGCGGGGGGGCCAGATACGCAGTATTTT.